The source of this T cell receptor beta chain is a study of beta chain features in type 1 diabetes. Findings and caveats of the study: Within the patient group, naive, central memory and Treg TCRB repertoires appeared more similar to each other than within healthy donors. For type 1 diabetes patients, VDJ junctions showed fewer insertions and more deletions.

Via CD45RO/CCR7/CD25/CD127/CD95/CD27, cells of the CD4+ naive, central memory, regulatory and stem cell-like memory subsets were sorted. Sorting gave populations that all exceeded 98% purity. cDNA synthesis used the whole RNA isolate, giving expressed TCRB sequences. Sequenced by immunoSEQ multiplex PCR; TCRdb stores in-frame clones only, minus some. Of fewer than 550,000 clones listed, around 10% were seen once; the top ten hold approximately 0.05%. This clone was seen a few times. What it binds is not known. The source of this sequence is a woman aged 18-29 years in good health. The sequenced sample consisted of naive CD4+ T cells from blood.

The CDR3 reads CASSVRQNRNQPQHF. The CDR3 DNA follows: TGTGCCAGTAGTGTTAGGCAGAATAGGAATCAGCCCCAGCATTTT. The chain uses TRBV19 and TRBJ1-5; D is uncertain. The CDR3 length is 15 residues. The V end was cut by 5 bases, the J end by 4 bases, with 15 bases between. CDR1 and CDR2 (germline): LNHDA, SQIVND (reference sequence).